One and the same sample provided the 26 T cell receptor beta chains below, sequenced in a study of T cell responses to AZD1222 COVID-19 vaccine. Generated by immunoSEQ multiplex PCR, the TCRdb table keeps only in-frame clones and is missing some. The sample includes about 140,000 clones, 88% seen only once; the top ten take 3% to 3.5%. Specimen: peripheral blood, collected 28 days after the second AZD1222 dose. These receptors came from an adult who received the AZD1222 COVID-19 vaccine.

This CDR3 is CASSQLGHSPNSGANVLTF. CDR3 DNA: TGTGCCAGCTCCCAATTGGGCCACTCCCCCAACTCTGGGGCCAACGTCCTGACTTTC. V is TRBV18 and J is TRBJ2-6; D unresolved. CDR1 and CDR2 (germline): KGHSH, LQKENI. The V end lost 6 bases, the J end lost 0 bases, and 21 bases lay between the germline ends. The CDR3 runs to 19 residues.

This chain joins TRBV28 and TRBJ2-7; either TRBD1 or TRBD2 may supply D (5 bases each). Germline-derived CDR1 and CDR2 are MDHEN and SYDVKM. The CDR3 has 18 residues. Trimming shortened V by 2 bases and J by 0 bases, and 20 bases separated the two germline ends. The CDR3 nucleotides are TGTGCCAGCAGTTTAAATCTATCTGGGGGAAGTAGCTCCTACGAGCAGTACTTC. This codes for CASSLNLSGGSSSYEQYF.

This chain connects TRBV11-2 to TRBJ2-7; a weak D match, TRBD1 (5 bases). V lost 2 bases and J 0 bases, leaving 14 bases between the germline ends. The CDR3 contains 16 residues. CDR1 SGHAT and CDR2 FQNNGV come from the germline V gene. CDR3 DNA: TGTGCCAGCAGCTTACTGGACAAGTCCTACTCCTACGAGCAGTACTTC. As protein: CASSLLDKSYSYEQYF.

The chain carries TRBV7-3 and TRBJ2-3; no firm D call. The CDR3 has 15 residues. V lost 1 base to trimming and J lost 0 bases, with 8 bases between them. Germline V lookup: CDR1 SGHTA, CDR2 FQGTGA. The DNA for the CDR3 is TGTGCCAGCAGCTTAAATCACGGGAGCACAGATACGCAGTATTTT. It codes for CASSLNHGSTDTQYF.

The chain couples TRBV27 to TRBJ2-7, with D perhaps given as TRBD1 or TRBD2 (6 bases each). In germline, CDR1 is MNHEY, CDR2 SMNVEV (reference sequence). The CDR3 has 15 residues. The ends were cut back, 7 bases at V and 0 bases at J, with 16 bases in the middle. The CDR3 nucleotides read TGTGCCAGCAAGAGGGGGGACACGAGCTCCTACGAGCAGTACTTC. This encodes CASKRGDTSSYEQYF.

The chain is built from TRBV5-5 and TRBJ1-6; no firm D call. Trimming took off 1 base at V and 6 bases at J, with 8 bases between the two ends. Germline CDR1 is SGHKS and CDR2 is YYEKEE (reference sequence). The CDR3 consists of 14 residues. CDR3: CASSLSLINSPLHF. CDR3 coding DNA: TGTGCCAGCAGCTTGTCCCTTATTAATTCACCCCTCCACTTT. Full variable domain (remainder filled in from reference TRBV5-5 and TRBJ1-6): DAGVTQSPTHLIKTRGQQVTLRCSPISGHKSVSWYQQVLGQGPQFIFQYYEKEERGRGNFPDRFSARQFPNYSSELNVNALLLGDSALYLCASSLSLINSPLHFGNGTRLTVT.

The CDR3 loop reads CASSAGDRGYYGYTF. CDR3 coding DNA: TGTGCCAGCAGTGCCGGGGACAGGGGATACTATGGCTACACCTTC. The chain combines TRBV28 with TRBJ1-2; 10 bases are a match to TRBD1. The CDR3 has 15 residues. The J segment lost 3 bases and the V segment lost 5 bases, leaving 6 bases of the junction unmatched. CDR1 is MDHEN and CDR2 is SYDVKM in the germline V gene.

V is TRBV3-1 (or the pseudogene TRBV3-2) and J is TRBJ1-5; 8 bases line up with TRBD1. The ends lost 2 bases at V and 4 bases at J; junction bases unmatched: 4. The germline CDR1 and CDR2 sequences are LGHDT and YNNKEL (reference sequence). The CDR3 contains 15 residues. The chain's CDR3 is CASSQRTGPNQPQHF. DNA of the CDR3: TGTGCCAGCAGCCAACGGACAGGGCCTAATCAGCCCCAGCATTTT.

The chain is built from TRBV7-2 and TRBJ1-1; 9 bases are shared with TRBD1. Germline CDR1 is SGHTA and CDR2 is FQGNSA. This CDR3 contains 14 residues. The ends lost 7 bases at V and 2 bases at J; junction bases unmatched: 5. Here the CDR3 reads CASISDRGNTEAFF. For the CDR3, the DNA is TGTGCCAGCATCTCGGACAGGGGCAACACTGAAGCTTTCTTT.

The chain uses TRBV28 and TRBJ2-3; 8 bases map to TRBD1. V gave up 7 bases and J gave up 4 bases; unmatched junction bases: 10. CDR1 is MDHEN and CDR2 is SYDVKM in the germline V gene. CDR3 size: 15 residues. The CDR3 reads CASTTPQGAADTQYF. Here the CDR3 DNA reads TGTGCCAGCACCACCCCCCAGGGGGCCGCAGATACGCAGTATTTT.

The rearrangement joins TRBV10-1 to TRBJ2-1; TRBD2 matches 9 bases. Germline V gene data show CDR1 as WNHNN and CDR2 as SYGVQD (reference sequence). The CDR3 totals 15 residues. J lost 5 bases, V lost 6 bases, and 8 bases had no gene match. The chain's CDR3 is CASSPRLAADNEQFF. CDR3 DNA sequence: TGCGCCAGCAGCCCCCGACTAGCGGCCGACAATGAGCAGTTCTTC.

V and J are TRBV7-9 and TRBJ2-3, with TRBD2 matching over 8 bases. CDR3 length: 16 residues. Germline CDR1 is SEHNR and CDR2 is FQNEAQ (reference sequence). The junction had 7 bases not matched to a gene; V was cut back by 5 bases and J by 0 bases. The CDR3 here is CASSPRTSSSTDTQYF. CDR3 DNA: TGTGCCAGCAGCCCCCGGACTAGCTCTAGCACAGATACGCAGTATTTT.

CDR3 sequence reads: CASSQGTAPDYGYTF. The CDR3 DNA reads TGTGCCAGCAGCCAAGGAACGGCGCCCGACTATGGCTACACCTTC. This chain connects TRBV3-1 (or the pseudogene TRBV3-2) to TRBJ1-2, with unresolved D. Germline CDR1 LGHDT, CDR2 YNNKEL (reference sequence). This CDR3 spans 15 amino acids. V was shortened by 1 base and J by 3 bases, with 12 bases between the two germline ends.

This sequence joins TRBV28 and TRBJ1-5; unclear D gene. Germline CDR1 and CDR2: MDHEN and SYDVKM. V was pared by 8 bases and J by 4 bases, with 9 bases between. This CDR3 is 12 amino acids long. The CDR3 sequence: CASAVPNQPQHF. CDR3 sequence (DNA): TGTGCCAGCGCCGTCCCTAATCAGCCCCAGCATTTT.

In DNA form, the CDR3 reads TGCAGCGTGGCCGGGACTGACATCTCCTACGAGCAGTACTTC. Translating it yields CSVAGTDISYEQYF. V gene TRBV29-1 combines with J gene TRBJ2-7, with D perhaps matching TRBD2 (6 bases). Trimming took 6 bases from V and 0 from J, leaving 15 bases between them. The CDR3 totals 14 residues. The germline gives CDR1 SQVTM, CDR2 ANQGSEA.

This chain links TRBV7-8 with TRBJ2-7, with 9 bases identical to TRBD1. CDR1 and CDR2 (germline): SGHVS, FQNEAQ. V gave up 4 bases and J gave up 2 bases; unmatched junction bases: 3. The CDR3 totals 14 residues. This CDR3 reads CASSYRGPTYEQYF. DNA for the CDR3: TGTGCCAGCAGCTACAGGGGGCCCACCTACGAGCAGTACTTC.

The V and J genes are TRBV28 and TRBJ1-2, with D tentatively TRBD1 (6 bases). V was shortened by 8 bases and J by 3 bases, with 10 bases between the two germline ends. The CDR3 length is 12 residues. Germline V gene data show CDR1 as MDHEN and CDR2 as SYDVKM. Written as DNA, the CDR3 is TGTGCCAGCGCGAGGGGGGACTATGGCTACACCTTC. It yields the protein CASARGDYGYTF.

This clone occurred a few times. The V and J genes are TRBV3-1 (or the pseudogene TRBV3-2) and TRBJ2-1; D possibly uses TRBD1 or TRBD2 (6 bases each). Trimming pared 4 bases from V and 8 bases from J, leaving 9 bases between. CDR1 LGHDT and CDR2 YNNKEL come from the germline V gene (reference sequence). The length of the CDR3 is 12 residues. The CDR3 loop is CASSRGADEQFF. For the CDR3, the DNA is TGTGCCAGCAGCCGGGGGGCGGATGAGCAGTTCTTC.

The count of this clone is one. The CDR3 sequence is CSVEDRFQGARETQYF. Written as DNA, the CDR3 is TGCAGCGTTGAAGATCGGTTTCAGGGGGCACGGGAGACCCAGTACTTC. This rearrangement joins TRBV29-1 to TRBJ2-5; the match to TRBD1 covers 8 bases. CDR1 and CDR2 from the germline V gene are SQVTM and ANQGSEA. The V gene end was trimmed by 0 bases and the J gene end by 5 bases; junction bases not matched to a gene: 11. The CDR3 length is 16 residues.

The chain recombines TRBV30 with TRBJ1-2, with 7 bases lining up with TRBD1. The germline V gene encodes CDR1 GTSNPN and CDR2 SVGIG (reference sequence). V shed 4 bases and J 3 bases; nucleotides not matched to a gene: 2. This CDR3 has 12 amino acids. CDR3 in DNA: TGTGCCTGGACCACAGGGGACTATGGCTACACCTTC. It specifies CAWTTGDYGYTF.

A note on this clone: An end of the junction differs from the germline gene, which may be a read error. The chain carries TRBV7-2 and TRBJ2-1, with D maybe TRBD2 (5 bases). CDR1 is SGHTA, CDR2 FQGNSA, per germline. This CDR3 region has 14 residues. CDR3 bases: TGTGCCAGCAGTTTAGAGGGAAACTACAATGAGCAGTTCTTC. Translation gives CASSLEGNYNEQFF.

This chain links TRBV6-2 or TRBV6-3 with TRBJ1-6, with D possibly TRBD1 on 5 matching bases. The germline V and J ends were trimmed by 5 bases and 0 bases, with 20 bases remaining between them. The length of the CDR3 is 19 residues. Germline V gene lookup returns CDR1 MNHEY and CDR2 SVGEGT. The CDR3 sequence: CASSDKDRRTSSYNSPLHF. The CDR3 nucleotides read TGTGCCAGCAGTGACAAAGACAGAAGAACAAGCTCCTATAATTCACCCCTCCACTTT.

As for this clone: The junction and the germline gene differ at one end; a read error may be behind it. CDR3 protein: CASSLGPQLHNEQFF. The CDR3 bases are TGTGCTAGCAGCTTAGGGCCCCAGCTACACAATGAGCAGTTCTTC. The rearrangement links TRBV7-7 to TRBJ2-1; D is unclear. The CDR3 is made up of 15 amino acids. Per the germline V gene, CDR1 is SSHAT and CDR2 is FNYEAQ (reference sequence).

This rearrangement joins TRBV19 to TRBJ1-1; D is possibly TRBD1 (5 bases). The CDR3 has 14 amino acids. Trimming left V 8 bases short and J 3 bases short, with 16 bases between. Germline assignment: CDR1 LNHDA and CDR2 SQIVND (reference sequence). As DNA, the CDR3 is TGTGCCAGTGCCGGGGACTCGGGGGACACTGAAGCTTTCTTT. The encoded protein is CASAGDSGDTEAFF.

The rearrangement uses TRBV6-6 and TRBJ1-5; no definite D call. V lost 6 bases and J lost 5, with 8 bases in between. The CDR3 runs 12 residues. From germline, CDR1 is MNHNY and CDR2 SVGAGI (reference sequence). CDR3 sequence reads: CASSNSDQPQHF. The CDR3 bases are TGTGCCAGCAGCAACAGCGATCAGCCCCAGCATTTT.

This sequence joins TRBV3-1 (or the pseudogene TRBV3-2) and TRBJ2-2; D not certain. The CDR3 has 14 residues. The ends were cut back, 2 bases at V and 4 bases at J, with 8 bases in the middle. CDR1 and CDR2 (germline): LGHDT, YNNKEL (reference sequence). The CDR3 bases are TGTGCCAGCAGCCAATTAGATTCCACCGGGGAGCTGTTTTTT. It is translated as CASSQLDSTGELFF.